The sequence of this T cell receptor beta chain was determined in a study of cytomegalovirus exposure and HLA in healthy donors. Overall study results and limits: 150 or so TCR beta chains were listed as cytomegalovirus-associated.

Assay used: immunoSEQ multiplex PCR; TCRdb lists only in-frame clones, some missing. The table has 250,000 to 350,000 clones, roughly 87% seen once. The V end was cut by 3 bases, the J end by 4 bases, with 15 bases between. Germline V gene lookup returns CDR1 SGHTA and CDR2 FQGNSA. CDR3 length: 15 residues. In regard to this clone: The antigen remains unidentified.

The donors were part of the validation cohort of 100 to 150 subjects. That cohort was separate from the first cohort, which comprised 500 to 850 subjects. The TCR sequence derives from a woman younger than 45 in good health and CMV-seropositive. The sequenced sample was PBMCs. The chain has TRBV7-2 and TRBJ1-2, with a weak D call TRBD1 (5 bases). In DNA, the CDR3 is TGTGCCAGCAGCTTGCAGGGATCCGGTAGCTATGGCTACACCTTC. This translates into CASSLQGSGSYGYTF.